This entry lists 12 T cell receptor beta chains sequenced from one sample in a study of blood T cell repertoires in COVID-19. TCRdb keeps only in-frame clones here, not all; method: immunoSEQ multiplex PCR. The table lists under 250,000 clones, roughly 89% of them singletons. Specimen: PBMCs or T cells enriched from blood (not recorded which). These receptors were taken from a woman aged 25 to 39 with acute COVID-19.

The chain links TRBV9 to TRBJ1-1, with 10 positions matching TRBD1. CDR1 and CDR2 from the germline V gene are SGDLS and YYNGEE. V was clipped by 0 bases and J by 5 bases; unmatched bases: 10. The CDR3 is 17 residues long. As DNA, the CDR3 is TGTGCCAGCAGCGTAGAAGCGGGGTGGGACAGGGGAACTGAAGCTTTCTTT. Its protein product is CASSVEAGWDRGTEAFF. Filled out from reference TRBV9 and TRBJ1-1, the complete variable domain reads DSGVTQTPKHLITATGQRVTLRCSPRSGDLSVYWYQQSLDQGLQFLIQYYNGEERAKGNILERFSAQQFPDLHSELNLSSLELGDSALYFCASSVEAGWDRGTEAFFGQGTRLTVV.

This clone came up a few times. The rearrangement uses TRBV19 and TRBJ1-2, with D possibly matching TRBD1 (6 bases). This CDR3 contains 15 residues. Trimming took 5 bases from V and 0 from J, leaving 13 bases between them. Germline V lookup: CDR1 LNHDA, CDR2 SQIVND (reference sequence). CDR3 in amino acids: CASSPGQQSNYGYTF. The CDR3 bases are TGTGCCAGTAGTCCAGGACAGCAGTCTAACTATGGCTACACCTTC.

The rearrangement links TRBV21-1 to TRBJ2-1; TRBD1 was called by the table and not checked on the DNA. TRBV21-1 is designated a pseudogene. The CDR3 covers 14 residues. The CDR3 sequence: CASSTQTAWNEQFF. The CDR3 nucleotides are TGTGCCAGCAGCACCCAGACAGCTTGGAATGAGCAGTTCTTC.

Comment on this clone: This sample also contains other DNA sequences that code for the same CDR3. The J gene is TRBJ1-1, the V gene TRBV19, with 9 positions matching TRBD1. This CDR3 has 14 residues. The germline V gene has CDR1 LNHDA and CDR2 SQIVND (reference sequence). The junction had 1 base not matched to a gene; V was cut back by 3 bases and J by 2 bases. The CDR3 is CASSMGQGNTEAFF. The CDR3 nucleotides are TGTGCCAGTAGTATGGGACAGGGAAACACTGAAGCTTTCTTT.

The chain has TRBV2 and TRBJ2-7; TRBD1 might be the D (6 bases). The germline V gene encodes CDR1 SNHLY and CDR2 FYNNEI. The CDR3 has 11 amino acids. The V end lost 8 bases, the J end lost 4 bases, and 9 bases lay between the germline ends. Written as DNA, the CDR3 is TGTGCCAGCCACAGGGATTACGAGCAGTACTTC. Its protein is CASHRDYEQYF. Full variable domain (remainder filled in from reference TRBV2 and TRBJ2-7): EPEVTQTPSHQVTQMGQEVILRCVPISNHLYFYWYRQILGQKVEFLVSFYNNEISEKSEIFDDQFSVERPDGSNFTLKIRSTKLEDSAMYFCASHRDYEQYFGPGTRLTVT.

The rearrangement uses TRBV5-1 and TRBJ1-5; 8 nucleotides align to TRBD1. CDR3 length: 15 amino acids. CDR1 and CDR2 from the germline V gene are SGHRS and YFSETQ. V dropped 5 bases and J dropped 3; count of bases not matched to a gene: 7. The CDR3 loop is CASRPGQDFNQPQHF. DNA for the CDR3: TGCGCCAGCAGGCCGGGACAGGACTTCAATCAGCCCCAGCATTTT.

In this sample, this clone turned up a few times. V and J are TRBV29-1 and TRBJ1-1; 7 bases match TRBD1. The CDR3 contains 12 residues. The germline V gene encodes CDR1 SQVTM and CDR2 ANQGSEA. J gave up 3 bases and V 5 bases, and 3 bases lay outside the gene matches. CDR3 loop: CSVRQGDTEAFF. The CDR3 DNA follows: TGCAGCGTTAGGCAGGGGGACACTGAAGCTTTCTTT.

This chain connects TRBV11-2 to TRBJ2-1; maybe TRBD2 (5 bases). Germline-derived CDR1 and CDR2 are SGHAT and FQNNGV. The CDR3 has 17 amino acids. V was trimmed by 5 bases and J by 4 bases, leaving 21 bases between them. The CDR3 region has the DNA TGTGCCAGCAGCGAGTCGAGGGATGCCAGGAGTTACAATGAGCAGTTCTTC. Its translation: CASSESRDARSYNEQFF.

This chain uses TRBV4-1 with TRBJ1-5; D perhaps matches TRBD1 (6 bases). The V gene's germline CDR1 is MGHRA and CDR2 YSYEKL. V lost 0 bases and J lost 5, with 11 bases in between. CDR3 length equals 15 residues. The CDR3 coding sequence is TGCGCCAGCAGCCAAGATAGCAGGGGACATCAGCCCCAGCATTTT. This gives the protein CASSQDSRGHQPQHF.

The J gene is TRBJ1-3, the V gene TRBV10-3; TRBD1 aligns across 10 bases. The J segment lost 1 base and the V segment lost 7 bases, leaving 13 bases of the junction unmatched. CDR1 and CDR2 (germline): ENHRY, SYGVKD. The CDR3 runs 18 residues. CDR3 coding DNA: TGTGCCATCACTCTCTTCGCTGGGGACAGGGGATCTGGAAACACCATATATTTT. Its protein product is CAITLFAGDRGSGNTIYF.

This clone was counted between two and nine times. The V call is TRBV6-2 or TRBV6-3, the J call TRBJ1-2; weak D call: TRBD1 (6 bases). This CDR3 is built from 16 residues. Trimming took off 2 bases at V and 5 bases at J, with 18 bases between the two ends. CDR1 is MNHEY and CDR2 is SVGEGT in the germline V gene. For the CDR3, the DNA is TGTGCCAGCAGTTACGCATTACAGGGAGGGAGGTATGGCTACACCTTC. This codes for CASSYALQGGRYGYTF.

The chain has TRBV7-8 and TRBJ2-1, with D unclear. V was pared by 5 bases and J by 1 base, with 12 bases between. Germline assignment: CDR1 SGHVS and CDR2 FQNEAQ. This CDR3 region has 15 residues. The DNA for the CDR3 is TGTGCCAGCAGCCGACCCCTAGAATCCTACAATGAGCAGTTCTTC. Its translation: CASSRPLESYNEQFF.